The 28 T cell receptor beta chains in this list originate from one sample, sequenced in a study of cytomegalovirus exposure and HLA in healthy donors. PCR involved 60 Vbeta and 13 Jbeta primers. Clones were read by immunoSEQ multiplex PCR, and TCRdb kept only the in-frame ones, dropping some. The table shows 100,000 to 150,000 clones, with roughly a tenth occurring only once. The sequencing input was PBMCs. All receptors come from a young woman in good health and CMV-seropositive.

DNA of the CDR3: TGTGCCTGGACTAGCGGGAGGGCTGAGCAGTTCTTC. It encodes CAWTSGRAEQFF. The chain links TRBV30 to TRBJ2-1; 12 nucleotides align to TRBD2. Trimming at V came to 4 bases and at J to 9 bases, leaving 1 base not matched to a gene. Germline V CDR1 and CDR2: GTSNPN, SVGIG (reference sequence). This CDR3 comprises 12 residues.

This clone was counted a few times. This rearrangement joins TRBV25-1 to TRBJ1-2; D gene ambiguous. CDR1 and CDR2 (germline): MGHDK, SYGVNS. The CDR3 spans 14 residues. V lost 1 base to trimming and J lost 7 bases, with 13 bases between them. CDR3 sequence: CASSESAGSFGYTF. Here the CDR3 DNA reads TGTGCCAGCAGTGAATCGGCGGGCTCGTTTGGCTACACCTTC.

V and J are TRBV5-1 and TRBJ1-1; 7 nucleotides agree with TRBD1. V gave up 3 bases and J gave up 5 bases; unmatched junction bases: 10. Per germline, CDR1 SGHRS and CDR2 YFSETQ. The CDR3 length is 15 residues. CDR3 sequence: CASSYEGQLVTEAFF. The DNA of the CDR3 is TGCGCCAGCAGCTACGAGGGACAGTTGGTTACTGAAGCTTTCTTT.

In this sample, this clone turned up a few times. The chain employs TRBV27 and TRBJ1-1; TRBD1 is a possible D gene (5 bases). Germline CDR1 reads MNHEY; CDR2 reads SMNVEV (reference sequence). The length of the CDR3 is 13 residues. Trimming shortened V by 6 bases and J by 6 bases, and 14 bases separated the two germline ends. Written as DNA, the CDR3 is TGTGCCAGCAGGCCTGGAGGGGCCGCTGAAGCTTTCTTT. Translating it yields CASRPGGAAEAFF.

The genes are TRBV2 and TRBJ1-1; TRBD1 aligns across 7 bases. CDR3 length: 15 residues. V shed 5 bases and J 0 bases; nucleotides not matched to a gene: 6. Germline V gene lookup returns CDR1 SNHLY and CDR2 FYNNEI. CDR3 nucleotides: TGTGCCAGCAGTAACCGACAGGGTCTGAACACTGAAGCTTTCTTT. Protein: CASSNRQGLNTEAFF.

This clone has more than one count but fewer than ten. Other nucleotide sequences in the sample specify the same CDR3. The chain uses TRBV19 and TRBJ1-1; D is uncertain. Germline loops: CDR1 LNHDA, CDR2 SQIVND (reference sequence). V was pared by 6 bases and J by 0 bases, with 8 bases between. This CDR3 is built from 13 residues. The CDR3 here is CASSPSLNTEAFF. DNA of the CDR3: TGTGCCAGTAGCCCCAGTCTGAACACTGAAGCTTTCTTT.

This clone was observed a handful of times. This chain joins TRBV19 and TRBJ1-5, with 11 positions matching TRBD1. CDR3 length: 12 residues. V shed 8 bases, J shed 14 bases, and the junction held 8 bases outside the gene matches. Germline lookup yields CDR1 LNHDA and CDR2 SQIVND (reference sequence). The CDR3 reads CASGPGQGAKHF. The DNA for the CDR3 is TGTGCCAGTGGACCCGGACAGGGGGCGAAGCATTTT.

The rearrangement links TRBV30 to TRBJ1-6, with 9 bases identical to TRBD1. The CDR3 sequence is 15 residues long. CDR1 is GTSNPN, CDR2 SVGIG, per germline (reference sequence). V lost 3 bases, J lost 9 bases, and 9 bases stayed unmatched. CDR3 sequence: CAWRPGTGWGSPLHF. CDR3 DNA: TGTGCCTGGAGACCAGGGACAGGGTGGGGTTCACCCCTCCACTTT.

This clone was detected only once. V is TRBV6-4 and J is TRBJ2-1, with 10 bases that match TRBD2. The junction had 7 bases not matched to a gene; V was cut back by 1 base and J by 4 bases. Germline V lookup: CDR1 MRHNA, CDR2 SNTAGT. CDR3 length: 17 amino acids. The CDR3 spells CASSDFPSGRDYNEQFF. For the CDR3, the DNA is TGTGCCAGCAGTGACTTTCCCAGCGGGAGGGATTACAATGAGCAGTTCTTC.

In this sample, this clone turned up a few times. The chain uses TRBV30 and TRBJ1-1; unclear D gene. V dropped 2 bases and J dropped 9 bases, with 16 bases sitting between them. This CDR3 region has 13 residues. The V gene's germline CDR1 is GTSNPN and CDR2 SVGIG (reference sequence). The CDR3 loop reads CAWSPTPEGQAFF. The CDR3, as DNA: TGTGCCTGGAGTCCCACTCCGGAGGGTCAAGCTTTCTTT. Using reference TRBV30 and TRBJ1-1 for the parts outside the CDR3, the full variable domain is SQTIHQWPATLVQPVGSPLSLECTVEGTSNPNLYWYRQAAGRGLQLLFYSVGIGQISSEVPQNLSASRPQDRQFILSSKKLLLSDSGFYLCAWSPTPEGQAFFGQGTRLTVV.

CDR3 sequence reads: CASSLADTQYF. The CDR3 coding sequence is TGTGCCAGCAGCTTGGCGGATACGCAGTATTTT. The V call is TRBV5-6, the J call TRBJ2-3; D unresolved. CDR1 is SGHDT and CDR2 is YYEEEE in the germline V gene. Trimming shortened V by 0 bases and J by 6 bases, and 2 bases separated the two germline ends. The CDR3 runs 11 residues.

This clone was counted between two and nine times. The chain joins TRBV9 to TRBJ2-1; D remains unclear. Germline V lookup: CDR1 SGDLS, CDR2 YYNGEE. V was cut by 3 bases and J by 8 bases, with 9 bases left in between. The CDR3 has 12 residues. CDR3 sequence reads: CASSDPPYEQFF. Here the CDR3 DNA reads TGTGCCAGCAGCGATCCCCCATATGAGCAGTTCTTC.

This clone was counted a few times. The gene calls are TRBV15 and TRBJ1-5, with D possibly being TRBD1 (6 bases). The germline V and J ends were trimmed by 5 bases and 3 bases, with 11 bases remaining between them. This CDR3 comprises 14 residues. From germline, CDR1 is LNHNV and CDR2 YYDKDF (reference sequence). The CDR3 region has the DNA TGTGCCACCAGCTCCCGACAGGACAATCAGCCCCAGCATTTT. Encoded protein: CATSSRQDNQPQHF.

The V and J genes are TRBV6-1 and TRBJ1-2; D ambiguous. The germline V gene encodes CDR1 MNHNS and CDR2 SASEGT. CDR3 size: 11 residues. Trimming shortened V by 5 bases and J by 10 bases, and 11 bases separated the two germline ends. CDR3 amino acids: CASSPNLFYTF. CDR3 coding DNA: TGTGCCAGCAGTCCTAACCTTTTCTACACCTTC.

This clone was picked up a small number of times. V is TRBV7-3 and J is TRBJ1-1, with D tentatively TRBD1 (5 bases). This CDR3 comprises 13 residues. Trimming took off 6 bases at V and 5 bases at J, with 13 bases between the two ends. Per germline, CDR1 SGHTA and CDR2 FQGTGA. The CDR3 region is CASSLGGVTEAFF. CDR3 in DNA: TGTGCCAGCAGTCTCGGGGGAGTAACTGAAGCTTTCTTT.

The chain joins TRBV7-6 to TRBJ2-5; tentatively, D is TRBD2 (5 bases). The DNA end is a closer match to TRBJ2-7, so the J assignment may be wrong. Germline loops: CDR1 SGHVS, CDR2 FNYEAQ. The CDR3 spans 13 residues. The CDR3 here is CASSLGESDEQYF. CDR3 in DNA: TGTGCCAGCAGCTTAGGGGAGTCGGACGAGCAGTACTTC.

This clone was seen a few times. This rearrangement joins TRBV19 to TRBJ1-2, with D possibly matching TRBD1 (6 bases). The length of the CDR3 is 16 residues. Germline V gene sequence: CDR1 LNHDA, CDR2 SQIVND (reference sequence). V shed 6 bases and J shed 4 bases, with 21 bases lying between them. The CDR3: CASSPPRQEIGYGYTF. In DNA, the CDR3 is TGTGCCAGTAGCCCCCCCCGACAGGAAATCGGCTATGGCTACACCTTC.

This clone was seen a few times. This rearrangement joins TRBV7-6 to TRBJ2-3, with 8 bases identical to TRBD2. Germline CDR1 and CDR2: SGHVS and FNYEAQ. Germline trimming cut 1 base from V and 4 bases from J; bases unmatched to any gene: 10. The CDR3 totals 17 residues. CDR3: CASSLGSGSVIADTQYF. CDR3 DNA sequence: TGTGCCAGCAGCTTAGGCAGCGGGAGCGTAATCGCAGATACGCAGTATTTT.

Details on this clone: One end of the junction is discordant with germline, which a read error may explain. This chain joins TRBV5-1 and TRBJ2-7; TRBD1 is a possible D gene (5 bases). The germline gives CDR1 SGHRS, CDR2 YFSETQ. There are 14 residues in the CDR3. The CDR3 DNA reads TGCGCCAGCAGCTTGGAGACAGTAGTCTACGAGCCGTACTTC. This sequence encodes CASSLETVVYEPYF.

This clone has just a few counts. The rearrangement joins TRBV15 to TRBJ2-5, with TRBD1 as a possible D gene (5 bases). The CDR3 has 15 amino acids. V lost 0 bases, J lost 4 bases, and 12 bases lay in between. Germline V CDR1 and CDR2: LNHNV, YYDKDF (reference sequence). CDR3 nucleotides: TGTGCCACCAGCAGAGATGGGGCACCCCCAGAGACCCAGTACTTC. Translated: CATSRDGAPPETQYF.

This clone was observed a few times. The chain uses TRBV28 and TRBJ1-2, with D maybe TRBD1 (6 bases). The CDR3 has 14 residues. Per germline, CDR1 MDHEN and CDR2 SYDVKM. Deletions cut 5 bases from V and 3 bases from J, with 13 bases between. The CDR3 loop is CASSDPGAHYGYTF. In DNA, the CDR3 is TGTGCCAGCAGTGATCCAGGGGCTCACTATGGCTACACCTTC.

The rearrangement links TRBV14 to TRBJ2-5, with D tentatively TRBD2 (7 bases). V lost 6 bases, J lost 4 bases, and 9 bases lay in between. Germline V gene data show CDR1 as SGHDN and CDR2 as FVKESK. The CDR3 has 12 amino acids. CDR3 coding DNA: TGTGCCAGCAGTAGGGGGGGAGAGACCCAGTACTTC. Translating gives CASSRGGETQYF.

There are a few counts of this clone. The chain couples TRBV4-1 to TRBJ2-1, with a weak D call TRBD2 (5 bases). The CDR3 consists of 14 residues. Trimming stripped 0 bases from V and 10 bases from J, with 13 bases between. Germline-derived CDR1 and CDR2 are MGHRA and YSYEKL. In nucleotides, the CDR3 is TGCGCCAGCAGCCAAGAGGTCCCCTCGGGGGAGCAGTTCTTC. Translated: CASSQEVPSGEQFF.

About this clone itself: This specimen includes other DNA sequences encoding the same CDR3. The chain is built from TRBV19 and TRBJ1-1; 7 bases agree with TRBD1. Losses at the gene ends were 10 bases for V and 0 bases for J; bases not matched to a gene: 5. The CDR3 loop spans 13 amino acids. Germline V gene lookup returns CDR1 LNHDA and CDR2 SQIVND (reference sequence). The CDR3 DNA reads TGTGCCACCCAGGGGGGCTTGAACACTGAAGCTTTCTTT. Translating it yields CATQGGLNTEAFF. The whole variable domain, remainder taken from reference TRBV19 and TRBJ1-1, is DGGITQSPKYLFRKEGQNVTLSCEQNLNHDAMYWYRQDPGQGLRLIYYSQIVNDFQKGDIAEGYSVSREKKESFPLTVTSAQKNPTAFYLCATQGGLNTEAFFGQGTRLTVV.

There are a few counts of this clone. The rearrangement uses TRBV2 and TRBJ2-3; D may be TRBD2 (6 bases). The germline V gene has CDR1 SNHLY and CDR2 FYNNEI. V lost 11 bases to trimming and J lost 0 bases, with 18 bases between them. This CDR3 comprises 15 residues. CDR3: CAALDSGASTDTQYF. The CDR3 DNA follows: TGTGCCGCCTTAGATAGCGGAGCTAGCACAGATACGCAGTATTTT.

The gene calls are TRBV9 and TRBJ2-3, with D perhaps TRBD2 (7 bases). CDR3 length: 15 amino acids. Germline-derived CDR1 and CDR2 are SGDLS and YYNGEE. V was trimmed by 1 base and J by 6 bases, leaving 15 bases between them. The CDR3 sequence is CASSVNAGAGDTQYF. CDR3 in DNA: TGTGCCAGCAGCGTAAATGCGGGGGCGGGGGATACGCAGTATTTT.

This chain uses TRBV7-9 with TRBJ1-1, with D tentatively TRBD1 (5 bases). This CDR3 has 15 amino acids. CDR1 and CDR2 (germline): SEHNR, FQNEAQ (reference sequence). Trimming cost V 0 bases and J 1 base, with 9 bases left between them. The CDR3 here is CASSLAYQGNTEAFF. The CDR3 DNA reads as TGTGCCAGCAGCTTAGCGTATCAGGGGAACACTGAAGCTTTCTTT.

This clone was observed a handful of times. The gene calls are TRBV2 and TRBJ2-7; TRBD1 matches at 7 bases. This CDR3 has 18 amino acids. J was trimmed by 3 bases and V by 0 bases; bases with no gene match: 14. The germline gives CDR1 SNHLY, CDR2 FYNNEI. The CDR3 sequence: CASSEALTGAPPYYEQYF. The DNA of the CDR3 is TGTGCCAGCAGTGAAGCGCTTACAGGGGCCCCGCCCTACTACGAGCAGTACTTC.